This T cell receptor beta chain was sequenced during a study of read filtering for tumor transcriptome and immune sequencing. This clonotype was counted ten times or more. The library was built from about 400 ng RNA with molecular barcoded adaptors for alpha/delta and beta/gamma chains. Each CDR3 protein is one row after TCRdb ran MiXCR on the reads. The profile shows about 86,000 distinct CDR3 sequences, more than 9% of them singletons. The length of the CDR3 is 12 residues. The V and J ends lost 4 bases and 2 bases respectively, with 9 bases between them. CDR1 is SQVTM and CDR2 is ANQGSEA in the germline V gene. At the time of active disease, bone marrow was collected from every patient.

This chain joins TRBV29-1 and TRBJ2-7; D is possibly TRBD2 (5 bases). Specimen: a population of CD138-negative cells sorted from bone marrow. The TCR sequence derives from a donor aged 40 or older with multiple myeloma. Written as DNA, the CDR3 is TGCAGCGTTGCCGGGAACACCTACGAGCAGTACTTC. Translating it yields CSVAGNTYEQYF.